The rows below give T cell receptor beta chains drawn from one sample of a study of shared clonotypes between healthy human individuals. Method: immunoSEQ multiplex PCR; TCRdb's copy keeps in-frame clones and lacks some. In the table there are hundreds of thousands of clones, 90% to 95% of which are singletons. Sequencing was carried out using naive CD8+ T cells sorted from blood. The receptors here all came from a woman aged 25 to 45 in good health. Each CDR3 is given with its conserved first and last residue. The D gene is left open where the match is weak. Rows give clone size only sometimes, using once, few, many, or a class for an expanded clone.

TGTGCCAGCAGCGCGCCCGGGACTAGCGATCTCTACGAGCAGTACTTC	CASSAPGTSDLYEQYF	TRBJ2-7	-	TRBV13	TRBD2
TGTGCCAGCAGAGGCCTGGGAGGGGGCAGGGACTACGAGCAGTACTTC	CASRGLGGGRDYEQYF	TRBJ2-7	-	TRBV28	-
TGTGCCAGCAGCGTATACAATGAGCAGTTCTTC	CASSVYNEQFF	TRBJ2-1	-	TRBV9	-
TGTGCCAGCAGCTTAGGTAGGACAGTCTATGGCTACACCTTC	CASSLGRTVYGYTF	TRBJ1-2	-	TRBV13	-
TGTGCCAGCAGTGACACCTCGACCGGTCCCGGGGAGCTGTTTTTT	CASSDTSTGPGELFF	TRBJ2-2	-	TRBV6-4	-
TGTGCCAGCAGTTTACTGTTGGGCGGGAGGGATGAGCAGTTCTTC	CASSLLLGGRDEQFF	TRBJ2-1	-	TRBV27	TRBD2
TGTGCCAGCAGCGTCCGGGACAGGGGGGATACGCAGTATTTT	CASSVRDRGDTQYF	TRBJ2-3	-	TRBV9	TRBD1
TGTGCCAGCAGCTCGGACCAAGCTTACTATGGCTACACCTTC	CASSSDQAYYGYTF	TRBJ1-2	-	TRBV5-6	-
TGTGCCAGCAGCCCCGGACAGGGATCCTACGAGCAGTACTTC	CASSPGQGSYEQYF	TRBJ2-7	-	TRBV4-2	TRBD1
TGTGCCAGCAGCTACCTTCAGGGACGCGGGGTCACTGAAGCTTTCTTT	CASSYLQGRGVTEAFF	TRBJ1-1	once	TRBV27	-
TGTGCCAGCGCCTCGATGCGGAAAATTTACGAGCAGTACTTC	CASASMRKIYEQYF	TRBJ2-7	once	TRBV5-5	-
TGTGCCAGCAGCACGACGGGGGGAGGGTACGAGCAGTACTTC	CASSTTGGGYEQYF	TRBJ2-7	-	TRBV4-2	TRBD2
TGTGCCAGCAGCTTAGTAGGTGATACGCAGTATTTT	CASSLVGDTQYF	TRBJ2-3	once	TRBV7-8	-
TGTGCCTGGAGTGGAAGCTCTAGCACAGATACGCAGTATTTT	CAWSGSSSTDTQYF	TRBJ2-3	-	TRBV30	-
TGTGCCAGCAGGGCGCAGGGAGTCAGGTATGGCTACACCTTC	CASRAQGVRYGYTF	TRBJ1-2	-	TRBV6-4	-
TGTGCCAGCAGTCAACAAGGAAGGCATCAGCCCCAGCATTTT	CASSQQGRHQPQHF	TRBJ1-5	once	TRBV28	-
TGTGCCAGCAGCCGCCCCTCGACAGGGGGCCACCAGCCCCAGCATTTT	CASSRPSTGGHQPQHF	TRBJ1-5	-	TRBV2	TRBD1